The T cell receptor beta chain described here comes from a study of CD8+CD57+ T cells in acquired aplastic anemia. On the study more broadly: An average of roughly 2.9 ug of DNA was obtained from sorted CD4+ and CD8+ cells.

Using genomic DNA as the template, TCR beta VDJ and CDR3 profiling was carried out. TCRdb reprocessed the reads with MiXCR, giving one entry per CDR3 protein. The table records roughly 190,000 distinct CDR3 sequences, around 50% of them present only once. Trimming cost V 0 bases and J 7 bases; bases outside gene matches: 6. Germline CDR1 SGDLS, CDR2 YYNGEE. The CDR3 runs to 15 residues. The specimen was sorted CD4+, CD8+, or CD8+CD57+ T cells (not recorded which) from PBMCs. The TCR originated in a human donor in good health, serving as a control. The chain recombines TRBV9 with TRBJ2-2, with TRBD2 identical over 7 bases. CDR3 nucleotides: TGTGCCAGCAGCGTAGCGGGAGGAGTGGGCGGGGAGCTGTTTTTT. It specifies CASSVAGGVGGELFF.